This TCR beta chain was sequenced during a study of cytomegalovirus exposure and HLA in healthy donors. Study-wide context: Of all 400 or so donors who were genotyped, 70% to 85% belonged to the Caucasian-associated ancestry cluster.

Germline V lookup: CDR1 GTSNPN, CDR2 SVGIG (reference sequence). V was shortened by 3 bases and J by 8 bases, with 11 bases between the two germline ends. The CDR3 contains 12 residues. Primers for the PCR totalled 60 Vbeta and 13 Jbeta. Here immunoSEQ multiplex PCR was the method, and the copy in TCRdb shows in-frame clones only, minus some. Among fewer than 200,000 clones, about nine tenths were seen once, and the ten largest hold around 1%. Sequenced: PBMCs. The rearrangement links TRBV30 to TRBJ2-1; no reliable D call. The sequence came from a boy aged 2 to 10 in good health and CMV-seronegative. This CDR3 reads CAWRVIEYEQFF. The CDR3 DNA sequence: TGTGCCTGGAGGGTAATAGAGTATGAGCAGTTCTTC. The whole variable domain, remainder taken from reference TRBV30 and TRBJ2-1, is SQTIHQWPATLVQPVGSPLSLECTVEGTSNPNLYWYRQAAGRGLQLLFYSVGIGQISSEVPQNLSASRPQDRQFILSSKKLLLSDSGFYLCAWRVIEYEQFFGPGTRLTVL.